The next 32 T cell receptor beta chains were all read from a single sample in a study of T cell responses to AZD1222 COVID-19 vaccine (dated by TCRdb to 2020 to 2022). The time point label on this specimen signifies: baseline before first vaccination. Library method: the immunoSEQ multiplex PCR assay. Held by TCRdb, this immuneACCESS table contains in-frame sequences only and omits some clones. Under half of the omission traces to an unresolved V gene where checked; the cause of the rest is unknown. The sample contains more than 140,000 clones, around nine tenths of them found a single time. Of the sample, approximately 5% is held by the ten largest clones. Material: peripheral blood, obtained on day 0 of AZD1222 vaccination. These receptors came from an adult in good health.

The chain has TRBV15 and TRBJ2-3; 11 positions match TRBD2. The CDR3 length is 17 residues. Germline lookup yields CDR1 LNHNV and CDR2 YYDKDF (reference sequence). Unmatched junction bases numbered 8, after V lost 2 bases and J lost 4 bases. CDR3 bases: TGTGCCACCAGCAGAACAACTAGCGGGAGCCCCCCAGATACGCAGTATTTT. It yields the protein CATSRTTSGSPPDTQYF.

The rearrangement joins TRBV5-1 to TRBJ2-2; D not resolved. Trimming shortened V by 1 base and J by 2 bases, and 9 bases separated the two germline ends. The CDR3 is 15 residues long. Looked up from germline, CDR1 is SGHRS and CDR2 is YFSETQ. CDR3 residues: CASSLTTDNTGELFF. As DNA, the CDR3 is TGCGCCAGCAGCTTGACTACAGATAACACCGGGGAGCTGTTTTTT.

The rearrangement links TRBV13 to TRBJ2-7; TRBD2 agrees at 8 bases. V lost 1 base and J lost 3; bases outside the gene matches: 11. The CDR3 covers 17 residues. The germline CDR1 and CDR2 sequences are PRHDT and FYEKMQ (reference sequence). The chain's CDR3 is CASSLELPGTRSYEQYF. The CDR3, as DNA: TGTGCCAGCAGCTTAGAGCTACCCGGGACTAGGAGCTACGAGCAGTACTTC.

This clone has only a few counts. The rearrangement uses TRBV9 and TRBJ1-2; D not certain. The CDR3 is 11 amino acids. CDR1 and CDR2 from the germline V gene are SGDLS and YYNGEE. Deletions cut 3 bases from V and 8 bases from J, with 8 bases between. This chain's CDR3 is CASSDLWGYTF. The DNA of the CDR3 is TGTGCCAGCAGCGACCTCTGGGGCTACACCTTC.

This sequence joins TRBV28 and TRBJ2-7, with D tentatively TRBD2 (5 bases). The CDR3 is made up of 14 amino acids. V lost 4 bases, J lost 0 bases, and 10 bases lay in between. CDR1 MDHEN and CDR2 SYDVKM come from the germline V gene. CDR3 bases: TGTGCCAGCAGTTATCCGGGAAACTCCTACGAGCAGTACTTC. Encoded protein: CASSYPGNSYEQYF.

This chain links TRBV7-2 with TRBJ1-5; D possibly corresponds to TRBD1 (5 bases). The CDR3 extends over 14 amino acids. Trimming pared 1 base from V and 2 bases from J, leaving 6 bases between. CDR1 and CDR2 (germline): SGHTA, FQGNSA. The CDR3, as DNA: TGTGCCAGCAGCTTAGGAGGGGGCAATCAGCCCCAGCATTTT. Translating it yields CASSLGGGNQPQHF.

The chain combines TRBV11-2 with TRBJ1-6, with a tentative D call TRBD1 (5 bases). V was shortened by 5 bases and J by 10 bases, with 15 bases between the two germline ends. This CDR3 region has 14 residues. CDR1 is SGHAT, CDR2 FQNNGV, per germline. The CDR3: CASSLPSGGSPLHF. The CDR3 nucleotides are TGTGCCAGCAGCCTCCCTTCGGGGGGATCACCCCTCCACTTT.

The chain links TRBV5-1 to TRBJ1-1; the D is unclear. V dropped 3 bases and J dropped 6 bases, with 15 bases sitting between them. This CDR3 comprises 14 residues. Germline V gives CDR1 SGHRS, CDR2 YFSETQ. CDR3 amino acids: CASSSVGPYAEAFF. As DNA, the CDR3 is TGCGCCAGCAGCTCCGTAGGTCCATACGCTGAAGCTTTCTTT. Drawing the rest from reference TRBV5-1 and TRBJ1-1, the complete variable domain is KAGVTQTPRYLIKTRGQQVTLSCSPISGHRSVSWYQQTPGQGLQFLFEYFSETQRNKGNFPGRFSGRQFSNSRSEMNVSTLELGDSALYLCASSSVGPYAEAFFGQGTRLTVV.

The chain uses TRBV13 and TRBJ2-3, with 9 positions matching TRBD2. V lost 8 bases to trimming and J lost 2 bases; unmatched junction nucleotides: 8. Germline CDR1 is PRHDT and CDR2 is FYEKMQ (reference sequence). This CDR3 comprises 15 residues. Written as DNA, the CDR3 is TGTGCCAGCGCACCTAGCGGGGAGAACACAGATACGCAGTATTTT. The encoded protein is CASAPSGENTDTQYF.

The DNA for the CDR3 is TGTGCCAGCAACGCGGGTACCGGGGAGCTGTTTTTT. As protein: CASNAGTGELFF. V is TRBV19 and J is TRBJ2-2, with D possibly matching TRBD2 (5 bases). Germline CDR1 is LNHDA and CDR2 is SQIVND (reference sequence). The CDR3 covers 12 residues. The V and J ends lost 9 bases and 5 bases respectively, with 10 bases between them.

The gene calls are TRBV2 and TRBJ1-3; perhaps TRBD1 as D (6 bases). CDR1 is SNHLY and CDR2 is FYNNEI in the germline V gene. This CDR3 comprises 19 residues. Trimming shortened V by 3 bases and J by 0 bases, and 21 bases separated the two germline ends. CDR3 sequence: CASSDVSTGRTHSGNTIYF. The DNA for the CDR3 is TGTGCCAGCAGTGATGTATCTACAGGGCGAACCCACTCTGGAAACACCATATATTTT.

DNA of the CDR3: TGTGCCAGCAGACTCCAACAGGGCTCCTACGAGCAGTACTTC. Its translation: CASRLQQGSYEQYF. The J gene is TRBJ2-7, the V gene TRBV7-9; D is perhaps TRBD1 (6 bases). The CDR3 contains 14 residues. The germline V gene has CDR1 SEHNR and CDR2 FQNEAQ (reference sequence). V lost 6 bases to trimming and J lost 0 bases, with 12 bases between them.

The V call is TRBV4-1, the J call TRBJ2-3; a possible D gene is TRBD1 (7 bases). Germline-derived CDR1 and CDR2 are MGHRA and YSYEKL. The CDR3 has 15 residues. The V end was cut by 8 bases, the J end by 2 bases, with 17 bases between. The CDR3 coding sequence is TGCGCCAGCGGGACAGTACTAGCCGCCACAGATACGCAGTATTTT. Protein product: CASGTVLAATDTQYF.

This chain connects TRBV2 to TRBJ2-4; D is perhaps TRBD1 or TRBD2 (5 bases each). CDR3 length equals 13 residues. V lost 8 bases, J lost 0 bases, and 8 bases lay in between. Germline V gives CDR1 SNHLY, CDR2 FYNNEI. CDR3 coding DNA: TGTGCCAGCTGGGGGTTAGCCAAAAACATTCAGTACTTC. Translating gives CASWGLAKNIQYF.

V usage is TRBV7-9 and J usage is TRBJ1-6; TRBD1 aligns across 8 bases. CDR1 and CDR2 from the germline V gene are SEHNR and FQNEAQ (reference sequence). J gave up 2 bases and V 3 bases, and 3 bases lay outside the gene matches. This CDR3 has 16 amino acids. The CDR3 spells CASSLGDRTYNSPLHF. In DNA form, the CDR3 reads TGTGCCAGCAGCTTGGGGGACAGGACCTATAATTCACCCCTCCACTTT.

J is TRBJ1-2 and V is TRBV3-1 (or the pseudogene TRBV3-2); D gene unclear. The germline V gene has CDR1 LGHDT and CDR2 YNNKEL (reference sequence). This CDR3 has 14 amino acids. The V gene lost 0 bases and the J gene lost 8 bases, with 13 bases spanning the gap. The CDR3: CASSQDRAAKGYTF. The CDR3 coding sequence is TGTGCCAGCAGCCAAGATCGGGCAGCCAAAGGCTACACCTTC.

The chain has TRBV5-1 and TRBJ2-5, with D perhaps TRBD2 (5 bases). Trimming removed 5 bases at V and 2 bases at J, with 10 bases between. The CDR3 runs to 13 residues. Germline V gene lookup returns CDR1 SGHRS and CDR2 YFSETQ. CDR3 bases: TGCGCCAGCAGTCGAGGGAGACAAGAGACCCAGTACTTC. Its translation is CASSRGRQETQYF.

The CDR3 DNA is TGTGCCAGCAGCTTAAGGGCGGGAGCACCCTACGAGCAGTACTTC. It specifies CASSLRAGAPYEQYF. The chain employs TRBV7-6 and TRBJ2-7; 7 nucleotides line up with TRBD2. This CDR3 has 15 residues. V lost 2 bases to trimming and J lost 2 bases; unmatched junction nucleotides: 6. CDR1 SGHVS and CDR2 FNYEAQ come from the germline V gene.

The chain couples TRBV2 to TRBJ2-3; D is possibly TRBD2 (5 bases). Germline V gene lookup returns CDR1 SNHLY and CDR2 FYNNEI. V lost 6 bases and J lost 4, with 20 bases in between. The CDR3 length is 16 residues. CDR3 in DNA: TGTGCCAGCAGGTCCGGGAACAGATTTACTTCAGATACGCAGTATTTT. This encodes CASRSGNRFTSDTQYF.

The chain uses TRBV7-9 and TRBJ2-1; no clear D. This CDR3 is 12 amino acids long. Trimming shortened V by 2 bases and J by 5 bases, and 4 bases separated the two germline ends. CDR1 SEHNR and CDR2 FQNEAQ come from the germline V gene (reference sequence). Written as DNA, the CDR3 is TGTGCCAGCAGCTTATCCCACAATGAGCAGTTCTTC. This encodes CASSLSHNEQFF.

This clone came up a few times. The CDR3 DNA is TGTGCCAGCAGTCGTTTTCAGGGTAACGAAAAACTGTTTTTT. Protein product: CASSRFQGNEKLFF. The rearrangement links TRBV6-6 to TRBJ1-4; perhaps TRBD1 as D (5 bases). V was clipped by 5 bases and J by 8 bases, with 15 bases between them. Germline lookup yields CDR1 MNHNY and CDR2 SVGAGI (reference sequence). This CDR3 has 14 amino acids.

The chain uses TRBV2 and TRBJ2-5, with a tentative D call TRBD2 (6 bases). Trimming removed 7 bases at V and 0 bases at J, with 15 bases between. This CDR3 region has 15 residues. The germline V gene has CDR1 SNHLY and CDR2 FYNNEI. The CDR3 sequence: CASNPYSGDQETQYF. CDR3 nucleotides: TGTGCCAGCAATCCCTACTCGGGGGACCAAGAGACCCAGTACTTC.

The CDR3 spells CASGAGSGETQYF. CDR3 DNA: TGTGCCAGCGGGGCCGGGAGCGGGGAGACCCAGTACTTC. The chain uses TRBV28 and TRBJ2-5; D is perhaps TRBD2 (6 bases). The CDR3 is 13 residues long. Germline loops: CDR1 MDHEN, CDR2 SYDVKM. Trimming pared 8 bases from V and 5 bases from J, leaving 15 bases between.

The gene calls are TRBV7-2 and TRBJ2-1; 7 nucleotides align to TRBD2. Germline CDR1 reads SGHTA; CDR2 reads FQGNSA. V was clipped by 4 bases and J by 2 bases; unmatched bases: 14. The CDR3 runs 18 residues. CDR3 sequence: CASSSPGLAGVTYNEQFF. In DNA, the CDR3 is TGTGCCAGCAGCTCCCCGGGTCTTGCGGGAGTTACCTACAATGAGCAGTTCTTC.

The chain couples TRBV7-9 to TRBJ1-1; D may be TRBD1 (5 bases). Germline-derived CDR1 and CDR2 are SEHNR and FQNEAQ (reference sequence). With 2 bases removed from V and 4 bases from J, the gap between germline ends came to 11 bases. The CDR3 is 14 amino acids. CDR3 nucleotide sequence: TGTGCCAGCAGCTTATTATCAGGGAGCACTGAAGCTTTCTTT. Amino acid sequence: CASSLLSGSTEAFF.

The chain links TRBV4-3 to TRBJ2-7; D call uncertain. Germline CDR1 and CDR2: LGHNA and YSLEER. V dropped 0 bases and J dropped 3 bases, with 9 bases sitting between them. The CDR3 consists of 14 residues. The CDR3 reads CASSQEFASYEQYF. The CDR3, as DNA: TGCGCCAGCAGCCAAGAATTTGCCAGCTACGAGCAGTACTTC.

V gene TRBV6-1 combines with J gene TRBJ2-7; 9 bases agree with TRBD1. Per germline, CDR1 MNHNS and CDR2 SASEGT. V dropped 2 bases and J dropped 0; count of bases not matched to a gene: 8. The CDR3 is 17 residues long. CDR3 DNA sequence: TGTGCCAGCAGTGAATTCAAAAGGACAGGGGTCTCCTACGAGCAGTACTTC. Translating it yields CASSEFKRTGVSYEQYF.

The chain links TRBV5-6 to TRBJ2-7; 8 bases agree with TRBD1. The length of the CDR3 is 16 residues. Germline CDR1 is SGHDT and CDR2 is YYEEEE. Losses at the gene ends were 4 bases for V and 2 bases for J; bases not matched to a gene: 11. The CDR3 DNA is TGTGCCAGCAGCCCCAGGGGGCAGGGGAGAACCTACGAGCAGTACTTC. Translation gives CASSPRGQGRTYEQYF.

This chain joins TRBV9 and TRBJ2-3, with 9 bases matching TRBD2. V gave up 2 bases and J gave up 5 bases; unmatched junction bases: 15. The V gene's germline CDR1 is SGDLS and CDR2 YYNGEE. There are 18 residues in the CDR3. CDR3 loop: CASSVEGLLAGRVDTQYF. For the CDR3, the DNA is TGTGCCAGCAGCGTGGAAGGGTTGCTAGCGGGAAGGGTAGATACGCAGTATTTT.

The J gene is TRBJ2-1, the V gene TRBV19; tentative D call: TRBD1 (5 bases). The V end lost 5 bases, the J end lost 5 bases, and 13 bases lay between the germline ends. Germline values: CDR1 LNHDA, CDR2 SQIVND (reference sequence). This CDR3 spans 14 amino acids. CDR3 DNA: TGTGCCAGTAGTCTTTGGCAGGGTGACAATGAGCAGTTCTTC. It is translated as CASSLWQGDNEQFF.

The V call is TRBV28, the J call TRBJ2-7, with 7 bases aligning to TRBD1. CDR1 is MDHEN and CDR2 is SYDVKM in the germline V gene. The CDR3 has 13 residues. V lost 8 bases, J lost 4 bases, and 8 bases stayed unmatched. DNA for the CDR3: TGTGCCAGCGGACTGAGGGGGCGGTACGAGCAGTACTTC. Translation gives CASGLRGRYEQYF.

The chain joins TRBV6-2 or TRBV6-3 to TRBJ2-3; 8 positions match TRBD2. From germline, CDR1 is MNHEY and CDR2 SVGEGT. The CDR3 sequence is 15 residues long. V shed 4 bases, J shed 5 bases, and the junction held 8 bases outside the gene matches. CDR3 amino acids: CASSFLGGAGDTQYF. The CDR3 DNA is TGTGCCAGCAGTTTCCTCGGGGGGGCCGGAGATACGCAGTATTTT.